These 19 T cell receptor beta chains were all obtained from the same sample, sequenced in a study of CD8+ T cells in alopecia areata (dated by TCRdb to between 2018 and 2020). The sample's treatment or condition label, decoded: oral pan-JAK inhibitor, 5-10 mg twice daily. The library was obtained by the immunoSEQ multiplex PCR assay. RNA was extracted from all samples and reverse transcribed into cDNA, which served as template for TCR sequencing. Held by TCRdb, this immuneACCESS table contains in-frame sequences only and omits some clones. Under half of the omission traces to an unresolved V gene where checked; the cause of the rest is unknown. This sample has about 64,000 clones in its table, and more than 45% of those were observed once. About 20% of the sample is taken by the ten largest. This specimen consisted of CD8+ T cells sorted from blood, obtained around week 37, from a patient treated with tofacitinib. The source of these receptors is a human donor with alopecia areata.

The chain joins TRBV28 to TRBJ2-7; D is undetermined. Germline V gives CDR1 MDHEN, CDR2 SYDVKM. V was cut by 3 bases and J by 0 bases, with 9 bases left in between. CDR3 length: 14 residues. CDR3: CASSFLGSSYEQYF. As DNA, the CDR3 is TGTGCCAGCAGTTTTTTGGGAAGCTCCTACGAGCAGTACTTC.

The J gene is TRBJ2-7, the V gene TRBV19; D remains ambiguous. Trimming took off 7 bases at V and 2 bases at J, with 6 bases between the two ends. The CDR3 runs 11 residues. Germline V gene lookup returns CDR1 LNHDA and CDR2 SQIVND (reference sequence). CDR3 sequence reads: CASTPPYEQYF. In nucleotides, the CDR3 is TGTGCCAGTACCCCCCCCTACGAGCAGTACTTC.

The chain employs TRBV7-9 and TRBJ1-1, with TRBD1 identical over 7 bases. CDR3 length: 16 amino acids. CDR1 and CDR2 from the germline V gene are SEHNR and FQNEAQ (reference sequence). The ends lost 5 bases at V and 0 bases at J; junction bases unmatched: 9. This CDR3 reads CASSPRDRVMNTEAFF. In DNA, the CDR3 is TGTGCCAGCAGCCCGAGAGACAGGGTAATGAACACTGAAGCTTTCTTT.

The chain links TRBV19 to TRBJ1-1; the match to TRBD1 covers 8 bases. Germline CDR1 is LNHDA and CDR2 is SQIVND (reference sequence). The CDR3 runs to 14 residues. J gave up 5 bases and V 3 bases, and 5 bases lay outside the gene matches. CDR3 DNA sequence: TGTGCCAGTAGTATTACAGGGGGTAGTACTGAAGCTTTCTTT. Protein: CASSITGGSTEAFF.

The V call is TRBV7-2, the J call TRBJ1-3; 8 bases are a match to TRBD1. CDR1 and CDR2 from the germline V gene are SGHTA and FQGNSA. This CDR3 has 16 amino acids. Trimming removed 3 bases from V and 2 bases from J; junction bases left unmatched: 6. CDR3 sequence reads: CASSLGSGGPGNTIYF. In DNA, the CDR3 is TGTGCCAGCAGCTTGGGGTCAGGGGGCCCTGGAAACACCATATATTTT.

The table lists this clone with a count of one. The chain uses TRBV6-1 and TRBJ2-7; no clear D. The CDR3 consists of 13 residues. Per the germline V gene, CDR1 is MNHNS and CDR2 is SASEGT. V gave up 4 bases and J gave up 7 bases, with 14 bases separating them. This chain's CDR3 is CASSGVVLREQYF. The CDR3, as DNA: TGTGCCAGCAGTGGGGTTGTCCTACGAGAGCAGTACTTC.

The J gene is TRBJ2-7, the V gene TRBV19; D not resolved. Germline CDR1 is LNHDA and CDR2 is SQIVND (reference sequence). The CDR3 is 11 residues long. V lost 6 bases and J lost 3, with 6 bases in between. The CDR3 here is CASRNSYEQYF. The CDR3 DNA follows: TGTGCCAGTAGGAACAGCTACGAGCAGTACTTC.

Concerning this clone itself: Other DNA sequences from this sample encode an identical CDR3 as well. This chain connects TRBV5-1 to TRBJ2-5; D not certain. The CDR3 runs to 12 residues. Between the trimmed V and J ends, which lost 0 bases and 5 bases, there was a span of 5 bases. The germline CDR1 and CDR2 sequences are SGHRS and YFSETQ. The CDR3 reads CASSLAGETQYF. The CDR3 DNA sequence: TGCGCCAGCAGCTTGGCCGGGGAGACCCAGTACTTC.

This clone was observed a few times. The DNA for the CDR3 is TGCGCCAGCAGCTTGGGCGTCGGGCAAGAGACCCAGTACTTC. Its protein is CASSLGVGQETQYF. The rearrangement links TRBV5-1 to TRBJ2-5; D gene unclear. This CDR3 region has 14 residues. Germline V gene sequence: CDR1 SGHRS, CDR2 YFSETQ. V was trimmed by 0 bases and J by 2 bases, leaving 8 bases between them.

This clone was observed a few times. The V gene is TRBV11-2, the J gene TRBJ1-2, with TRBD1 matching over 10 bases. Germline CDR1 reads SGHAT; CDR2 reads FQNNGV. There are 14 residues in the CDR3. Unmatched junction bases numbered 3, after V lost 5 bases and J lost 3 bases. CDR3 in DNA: TGTGCCAGCAGCCAAGGGACAGGGGACTATGGCTACACCTTC. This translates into CASSQGTGDYGYTF.

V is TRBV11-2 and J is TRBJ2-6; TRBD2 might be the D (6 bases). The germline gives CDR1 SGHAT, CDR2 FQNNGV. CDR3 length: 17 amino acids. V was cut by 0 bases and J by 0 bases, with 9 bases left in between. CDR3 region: CASSLDGGYSGANVLTF. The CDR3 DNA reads TGTGCCAGCAGCTTAGATGGGGGGTACTCTGGGGCCAACGTCCTGACTTTC.

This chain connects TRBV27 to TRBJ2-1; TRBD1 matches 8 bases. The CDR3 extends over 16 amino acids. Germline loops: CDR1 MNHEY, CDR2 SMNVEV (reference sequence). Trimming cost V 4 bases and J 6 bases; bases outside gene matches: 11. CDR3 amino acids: CASSSQDRELGNEQFF. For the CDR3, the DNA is TGTGCCAGCAGTTCCCAGGACAGGGAGTTAGGCAATGAGCAGTTCTTC.

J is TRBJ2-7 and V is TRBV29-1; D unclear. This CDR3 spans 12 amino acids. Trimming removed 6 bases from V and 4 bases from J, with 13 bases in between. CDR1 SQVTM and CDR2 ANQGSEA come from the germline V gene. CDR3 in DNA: TGCAGCGTCCGAGCGACCGCTTACGAGCAGTACTTC. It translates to CSVRATAYEQYF.

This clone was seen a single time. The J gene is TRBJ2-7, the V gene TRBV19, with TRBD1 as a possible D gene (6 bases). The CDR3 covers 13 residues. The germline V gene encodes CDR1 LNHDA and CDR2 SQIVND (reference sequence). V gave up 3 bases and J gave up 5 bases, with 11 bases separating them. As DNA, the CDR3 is TGTGCCAGTAGTATTTCAGGGGTCAACGAGCAGTACTTC. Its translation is CASSISGVNEQYF.

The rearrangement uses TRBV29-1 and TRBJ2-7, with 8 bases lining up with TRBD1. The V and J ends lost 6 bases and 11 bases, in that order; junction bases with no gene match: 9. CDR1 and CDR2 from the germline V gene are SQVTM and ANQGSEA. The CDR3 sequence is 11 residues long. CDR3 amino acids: CSVLGQGRKYF. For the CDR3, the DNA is TGCAGCGTCCTAGGACAGGGCAGGAAGTACTTC.

This CDR3 is CASSLASNQPQHF. The CDR3, as DNA: TGTGCCAGCAGCTTAGCCAGCAATCAGCCCCAGCATTTT. The chain carries TRBV7-6 and TRBJ1-5; D not certain. The CDR3 length is 13 residues. Trimming shortened V by 0 bases and J by 1 base, and 1 base separated the two germline ends. Germline CDR1 is SGHVS and CDR2 is FNYEAQ.

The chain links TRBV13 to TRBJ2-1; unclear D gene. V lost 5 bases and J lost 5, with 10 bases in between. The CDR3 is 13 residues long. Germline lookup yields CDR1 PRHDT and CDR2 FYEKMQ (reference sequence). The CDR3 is CASSPNDDNEQFF. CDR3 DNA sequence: TGTGCCAGCAGCCCAAACGACGACAATGAGCAGTTCTTC.

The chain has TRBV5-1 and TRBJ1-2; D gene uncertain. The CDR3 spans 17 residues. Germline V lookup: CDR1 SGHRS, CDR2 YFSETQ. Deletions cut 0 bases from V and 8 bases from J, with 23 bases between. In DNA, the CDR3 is TGCGCCAGCAGCTTGGCCGAGGTCGTAGGAGGGATTCGCGGCTACACCTTC. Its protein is CASSLAEVVGGIRGYTF.

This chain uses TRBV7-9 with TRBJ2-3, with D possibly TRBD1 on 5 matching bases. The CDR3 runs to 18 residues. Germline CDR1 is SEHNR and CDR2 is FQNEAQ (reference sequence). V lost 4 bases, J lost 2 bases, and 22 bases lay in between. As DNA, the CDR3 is TGTGCCAGCAGCTACGCACCTTGGGCAGGGTTATCCACAGATACGCAGTATTTT. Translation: CASSYAPWAGLSTDTQYF.